This T cell receptor beta chain was identified in a study of T cells in localized non-small cell lung cancer. Study-level findings and limits: Longer survival (overall) was linked to higher T cell density in blood.

A remark on this clone: The antigen remains unidentified.

The CDR3 has 17 residues. Trimming left V 2 bases short and J 5 bases short, with 21 bases between. Germline CDR1 is LNHDA and CDR2 is SQIVND (reference sequence). Repertoires were generated with immunoSEQ multiplex PCR, while TCRdb's copy carries only in-frame clones and drops some. This sample carries thousands of clones, 25% to 30% of them seen once, and the ten largest clones take 22%. This TCR was recovered from a male donor aged 60 or older with stage II squamous cell lung carcinoma. The J gene is TRBJ1-2, the V gene TRBV19; weak D call: TRBD1 (6 bases). The sample here was lung tumor tissue, taken before any cancer treatment. The CDR3, as DNA: TGTGCCAGTAGTATAACCTTCAGGACAGCATACCGATATGGCTACACCTTC. This sequence encodes CASSITFRTAYRYGYTF. Complete variable domain (other parts from reference TRBV19 and TRBJ1-2): DGGITQSPKYLFRKEGQNVTLSCEQNLNHDAMYWYRQDPGQGLRLIYYSQIVNDFQKGDIAEGYSVSREKKESFPLTVTSAQKNPTAFYLCASSITFRTAYRYGYTFGSGTRLTVV.